A single sample gave rise to the 20 T cell receptor beta chains below, sequenced in a study of T cell responses to AZD1222 COVID-19 vaccine. Here immunoSEQ multiplex PCR was the method, and the copy in TCRdb shows in-frame clones only, minus some. This table holds roughly 91,000 clones, roughly nine tenths found once. The specimen was peripheral blood, collected on day 0 of AZD1222 vaccination. Receptors originate from an adult in good health.

This chain uses TRBV9 with TRBJ2-5; D is undetermined. The ends were cut back, 0 bases at V and 2 bases at J, with 5 bases in the middle. Per the germline V gene, CDR1 is SGDLS and CDR2 is YYNGEE. The CDR3 loop spans 13 amino acids. The CDR3 spells CASSVDQQETQYF. For the CDR3, the DNA is TGTGCCAGCAGCGTAGACCAGCAAGAGACCCAGTACTTC.

On this clone: The junction shows a germline mismatch at one end, possibly a read error. The rearrangement uses TRBV5-1 and TRBJ2-2; possible D gene TRBD2, 7 bases. Per the germline V gene, CDR1 is SGHRS and CDR2 is YFSETQ. This CDR3 contains 15 residues. This chain's CDR3 is CASSLGGLGTGELFF. In nucleotides, the CDR3 is TGTGCCAGCAGCTTGGGGGGGCTCGGCACCGGGGAGCTGTTTTTT.

The chain recombines TRBV12-3 or TRBV12-4 with TRBJ1-1; D ambiguous. The CDR3 covers 13 residues. The V and J ends lost 4 bases and 0 bases respectively, with 6 bases between them. The DNA for the CDR3 is TGTGCCAGCAGTTATGGCCTGAACACTGAAGCTTTCTTT. This sequence encodes CASSYGLNTEAFF.

J is TRBJ1-3 and V is TRBV11-2; D is perhaps TRBD1 (5 bases). Germline lookup yields CDR1 SGHAT and CDR2 FQNNGV. Trimming removed 5 bases from V and 4 bases from J, with 15 bases in between. The CDR3 is 15 residues long. This CDR3 is CASSKRSGQGNTIYF. The CDR3 DNA is TGTGCCAGCAGCAAAAGGTCGGGGCAAGGAAACACCATATATTTT. Based on the CDR3 plus reference TRBV11-2 and TRBJ1-3, the full variable domain is EAGVAQSPRYKIIEKRQSVAFWCNPISGHATLYWYQQILGQGPKLLIQFQNNGVVDDSQLPKDRFSAERLKGVDSTLKIQPAKLEDSAVYLCASSKRSGQGNTIYFGEGSWLTVV.

The CDR3 DNA reads as TGTGCCACCGCGGGGGTAGGTAATTCACCCCTCCACTTT. Its protein is CATAGVGNSPLHF. The genes are TRBV15 and TRBJ1-6; a weak D match, TRBD1 (5 bases). Germline CDR1 reads LNHNV; CDR2 reads YYDKDF (reference sequence). V lost 8 bases to trimming and J lost 6 bases, with 11 bases between them. This CDR3 is 13 amino acids long. The full variable domain, completed using reference TRBV15 and TRBJ1-6, is DAMVIQNPRYQVTQFGKPVTLSCSQTLNHNVMYWYQQKSSQAPKLLFHYYDKDFNNEADTPDNFQSRRPNTSFCFLDIRSPGLGDTAMYLCATAGVGNSPLHFGNGTRLTVT.

The V and J genes are TRBV2 and TRBJ2-3, with TRBD2 identical over 11 bases. V lost 6 bases to trimming and J lost 14 bases; unmatched junction nucleotides: 10. CDR1 is SNHLY and CDR2 is FYNNEI in the germline V gene. The CDR3 extends over 13 amino acids. In DNA form, the CDR3 reads TGTGCCAGCAGCGCTACTAGCGGGGGCAGCCTGTATTTT. It translates to CASSATSGGSLYF.

The CDR3 DNA follows: TGTGCCAGCAGCGTACCCTACATACGACAGGGGCCCTATGGCTACACCTTC. Protein product: CASSVPYIRQGPYGYTF. The rearrangement joins TRBV9 to TRBJ1-2; 8 nucleotides line up with TRBD1. Germline CDR1 reads SGDLS; CDR2 reads YYNGEE. The V segment lost 1 base and the J segment 4 bases; nucleotides outside the gene matches: 12. This CDR3 region has 17 residues.

This chain uses TRBV20-1 with TRBJ2-1; no clear D. This CDR3 region has 15 residues. The V gene lost 3 bases and the J gene lost 0 bases, with 12 bases spanning the gap. Germline V lookup: CDR1 DFQATT, CDR2 SNEGSKA (reference sequence). The chain's CDR3 is CSASNWIDSYNEQFF. The CDR3 DNA sequence: TGCAGTGCTAGTAATTGGATCGACTCCTACAATGAGCAGTTCTTC.

The chain has TRBV4-3 and TRBJ2-7; TRBD2 is a possible D gene (6 bases). V was trimmed by 2 bases and J by 2 bases, leaving 16 bases between them. Germline CDR1 reads LGHNA; CDR2 reads YSLEER. This CDR3 has 16 amino acids. The CDR3 loop is CASSQRSGDFPYEQYF. The CDR3 bases are TGCGCCAGCAGCCAACGGTCGGGGGATTTCCCCTACGAGCAGTACTTC.

The gene calls are TRBV18 and TRBJ1-2; 9 bases line up with TRBD1. CDR1 and CDR2 from the germline V gene are KGHSH and LQKENI. The length of the CDR3 is 18 residues. With 3 bases clipped from V and 4 bases from J, the junction kept 15 bases outside the gene matches. DNA of the CDR3: TGTGCCAGCTCACCCATGTCAACGACCGGACAGGGGTCCTATGGCTACACCTTC. Encoded protein: CASSPMSTTGQGSYGYTF.

Of note for this clone: Compared with germline, one end of the junction differs, possibly owing to a read error. CDR3 sequence reads: CASSLEASGNAGELFF. In DNA form, the CDR3 reads TGTGCCAGCAGCTTAGAGGCTAGCGGGAACGCCGGGGAGCTGTTTTTT. The rearrangement joins TRBV7-2 to TRBJ2-2; 9 bases agree with TRBD2. CDR3 length: 16 residues. Germline CDR1 SGHTA, CDR2 FQGNSA.

J is TRBJ1-1 and V is TRBV27; 7 bases align to TRBD1. The CDR3 spans 14 residues. Germline trimming cut 8 bases from V and 0 bases from J; bases unmatched to any gene: 6. The germline gives CDR1 MNHEY, CDR2 SMNVEV (reference sequence). For the CDR3, the DNA is TGTGCCAGCGGCCCAACAGGGGTGAACACTGAAGCTTTCTTT. Protein product: CASGPTGVNTEAFF.

The chain recombines TRBV4-1 with TRBJ1-2; D is possibly TRBD1 (5 bases). Looked up from germline, CDR1 is MGHRA and CDR2 is YSYEKL. V was clipped by 5 bases and J by 8 bases, with 18 bases between them. The CDR3 contains 14 residues. CDR3 nucleotide sequence: TGCGCCAGCAGCGCACCGACAGCCCTCCTGGGCTACACCTTC. It codes for CASSAPTALLGYTF.

CDR3 protein: CASSPRGETQYF. The CDR3 DNA sequence: TGTGCCAGCAGCCCTCGGGGGGAGACCCAGTACTTC. The chain is built from TRBV7-2 and TRBJ2-5, with a possible D match to TRBD2 (6 bases). V was shortened by 5 bases and J by 5 bases, with 9 bases between the two germline ends. CDR3 size: 12 residues. Germline CDR1 and CDR2: SGHTA and FQGNSA.

The CDR3 region is CASSSRSGTGFGSNQPQHF. CDR3 DNA sequence: TGTGCCAGTAGTTCCCGTTCGGGGACAGGGTTCGGTAGCAATCAGCCCCAGCATTTT. The rearrangement joins TRBV19 to TRBJ1-5; 9 bases match TRBD1. V lost 5 bases and J lost 0; bases outside the gene matches: 14. The V gene's germline CDR1 is LNHDA and CDR2 SQIVND (reference sequence). There are 19 residues in the CDR3.

This chain uses TRBV27 with TRBJ1-2, with D tentatively TRBD1 (5 bases). The V end was cut by 7 bases, the J end by 0 bases, with 15 bases between. Looked up from germline, CDR1 is MNHEY and CDR2 is SMNVEV (reference sequence). This CDR3 has 15 amino acids. The CDR3 loop is CASKYRSQANYGYTF. The CDR3 DNA is TGTGCCAGCAAATACAGGAGCCAAGCTAACTATGGCTACACCTTC.

The rearrangement links TRBV5-6 to TRBJ2-7, with TRBD2 identical over 11 bases. The germline CDR1 and CDR2 sequences are SGHDT and YYEEEE. The CDR3 totals 16 residues. Trimming at V came to 5 bases and at J to 2 bases, leaving 9 bases not matched to a gene. CDR3 protein: CASRETGTSGTYEQYV. Here the CDR3 DNA reads TGTGCCAGCAGGGAGACCGGGACTAGCGGAACCTACGAGCAGTACGTC.

The CDR3 loop reads CASRTPDRTEAFF. CDR3 bases: TGTGCCAGCAGGACCCCAGACCGCACTGAAGCTTTCTTT. The rearrangement uses TRBV7-9 and TRBJ1-1; the D is unclear. Between the trimmed V and J ends, which lost 6 bases and 4 bases, there was a span of 12 bases. The length of the CDR3 is 13 residues. Germline-derived CDR1 and CDR2 are SEHNR and FQNEAQ (reference sequence).

CDR3 region: CASSYSPGRPGNTIYF. CDR3 nucleotides: TGTGCCAGCAGTTACTCGCCGGGGCGCCCTGGAAACACCATATATTTT. This chain links TRBV6-5 with TRBJ1-3; D perhaps matches TRBD1 (5 bases). Germline CDR1 and CDR2: MNHEY and SVGAGI. The germline V and J ends were trimmed by 0 bases and 2 bases, with 11 bases remaining between them. This CDR3 spans 16 amino acids.

This clone was observed once. The CDR3, as DNA: TGTGCCTCCTGGCGGGCCGAGTATAGCAATCAGCCCCAGCATTTT. This sequence encodes CASWRAEYSNQPQHF. This chain joins TRBV19 and TRBJ1-5; D is undetermined. Trimming pared 11 bases from V and 0 bases from J, leaving 17 bases between. This CDR3 is 15 amino acids long. Germline CDR1 LNHDA, CDR2 SQIVND (reference sequence).